Listed below are T cell receptor beta chains from one sample, sequenced in a study of shared clonotypes between healthy human individuals. Clones were sequenced by immunoSEQ multiplex PCR, and TCRdb holds only the in-frame ones, with some missing. The repertoire holds 450,000 to 500,000 clones, with 60% to 85% as singletons. The source material was PBMCs. All receptors come from a woman in her forties in good health. Some clones in this sample may be carry-over from other donors' samples. CDR3s include the opening cysteine and the closing phenylalanine or tryptophan. The D gene is left open where the match is weak. Clone sizes are given selectively: once, few, many, or a class where the clone is expanded.

j_call d_call v_call clone_size cdr3_aa cdr3_nt
TRBJ2-1 TRBD2 TRBV27 . CASSLVGLAGGTPSYNEQFF TGTGCCAGCAGTTTAGTAGGACTAGCGGGAGGCACGCCCTCCTACAATGAGCAGTTCTTC
TRBJ2-1 TRBD1 TRBV7-3 . CASSQTGAGNEQFF TGTGCCAGCAGCCAGACAGGGGCGGGTAATGAGCAGTTCTTC
TRBJ2-7 TRBD2 TRBV6-6 . CASSFFRLAENYEQYF TGTGCCAGCAGTTTTTTCAGACTAGCGGAGAACTACGAGCAGTACTTC
TRBJ2-1 TRBD2 TRBV7-9 . CASSSHSGGGRDEQFF TGTGCCAGCAGCTCCCATTCGGGGGGAGGTCGGGATGAGCAGTTCTTC
TRBJ2-7 TRBD2 TRBV7-2 . CASSSTSGRYEQYF TGTGCCAGCAGCTCAACTAGCGGGAGGTACGAGCAGTACTTC
TRBJ1-1 . TRBV19 . CASSIGGQDEAFF TGTGCCAGTAGTATAGGGGGGCAGGATGAAGCTTTCTTT
TRBJ2-7 . TRBV30 . CAWSVSRDEQYF TGTGCCTGGAGTGTAAGCAGGGACGAGCAGTACTTC
TRBJ1-2 . TRBV12-2 . CASRLDVGQVTNYGYTF TGTGCAAGTCGCTTAGATGTGGGACAGGTGACTAACTATGGCTACACCTTC
TRBJ2-7 . TRBV7-9 . CASSLGAYSAYF TGTGCCAGCAGCTTGGGGGCCTACAGCGCCTACTTC
TRBJ1-4 TRBD1 TRBV6-1 . CASRTGTGREKLFF TGTGCCAGCAGGACCGGGACAGGTCGTGAAAAACTGTTTTTT
TRBJ2-7 . TRBV19 . CASSNRAFYEQYF TGTGCCAGTAGTAACCGGGCCTTCTACGAGCAGTACTTC
TRBJ2-1 . TRBV18 . CASSPGVEQFF TGTGCCAGCTCACCAGGGGTAGAGCAGTTCTTC
TRBJ2-7 TRBD2 TRBV6-5 . CASSYLGTSSYEQYF TGTGCCAGCAGTTACTTAGGGACTAGTTCCTACGAGCAGTACTTC
TRBJ2-7 . TRBV28 few CASSSQGPSYEQYF TGTGCCAGCAGTTCACAGGGCCCCTCCTACGAGCAGTACTTC
TRBJ2-3 . TRBV5-1 . CASSPLSDTQYF TGCGCCAGCAGTCCCCTATCAGATACGCAGTATTTT
TRBJ2-7 . TRBV4-1 . CASSQDTSYEQYF TGCGCCAGCAGCCAAGACACCTCCTACGAGCAGTACTTC
TRBJ2-2 . TRBV5-1 few CASSTWTGELFF TGCGCCAGCAGCACCTGGACCGGGGAGCTGTTTTTT
TRBJ2-3 . TRBV28 . CASSPEKRLTDTQYF TGTGCCAGCAGCCCTGAGAAGCGGCTCACAGATACGCAGTATTTT
TRBJ2-3 . TRBV6-1 . CASTGETDTQYF TGTGCCAGCACGGGGGAAACAGATACGCAGTATTTT
TRBJ2-5 . TRBV18 . CASSPLRGYQETQYF TGTGCCAGCTCACCACTCCGGGGGTACCAAGAGACCCAGTACTTC